Sequencing of this TCR beta chain was carried out in a study of PD-L1 blockade in urothelial cancer. Germline CDR1 MNHEY, CDR2 SMNVEV (reference sequence). CDR3 length: 13 amino acids. V was shortened by 8 bases and J by 8 bases, with 16 bases between the two germline ends. On this clone: Its antigen is unidentified.

The method was immunoSEQ multiplex PCR; TCRdb's version includes in-frame clones alone and lacks a portion of them. This table has around 82,000 clones, 84% appearing once. Study outcomes and limitations: Better progression-free and overall survival followed lower pretreatment blood clonality.

Time point noted: pretreatment peripheral blood. The chain uses TRBV27 and TRBJ2-1; D unclear. The sequencing here drew on PBMCs, taken around atezolizumab (anti-PD-L1) treatment. The clonotype originates from a man between 60 and 75 years old with urothelial cancer. The CDR3 sequence is CASSSTLVDEQFF. As DNA, the CDR3 is TGTGCCAGCTCCTCCACCCTAGTTGATGAGCAGTTCTTC.